The rows below give T cell receptor beta chains drawn from one sample of a study of beta chain features in type 1 diabetes. This table comes from immunoSEQ multiplex PCR, and its TCRdb copy is limited to in-frame clones, with some not included. The table shows approximately 340,000 clones, with about 14% occurring only once. The sequencing input was naive CD4+ T cells from blood. These receptor sequences come from a woman aged 18-29 years in good health. Each CDR3 is given with its conserved first and last residue. The D gene is left open where the match is weak. Not every row has a clone size; where given, it reads once, few, many or a size class.

>TRBJ1-2|TRBD1|TRBV7-2|few
CASSSVVTGGYGYTF
TGTGCCAGCAGCTCGGTCGTCACAGGGGGCTATGGCTACACCTTC
>TRBJ2-7|NA|TRBV14|NA
CASSLRTGPYEQYF
TGTGCCAGCAGCCTCCGAACAGGGCCCTACGAGCAGTACTTC
>TRBJ2-1|TRBD2|TRBV7-2|NA
CASRLAGNSYNEQFF
TGTGCCAGCAGGCTAGCGGGCAACTCCTACAATGAGCAGTTCTTC
>TRBJ2-7|NA|TRBV5-1|few
CASSLGAGVYEQYF
TGCGCCAGCAGCTTGGGGGCAGGGGTCTACGAGCAGTACTTC
>TRBJ2-5|TRBD2|TRBV7-2|few
CASSFTGLGGSETQYF
TGTGCCAGCAGCTTTACCGGACTAGGAGGGTCAGAGACCCAGTACTTC
>TRBJ1-5|TRBD1|TRBV5-5|NA
CASSSSRDRRGQPQHF
TGTGCCAGCAGCTCGAGCCGGGACAGGCGGGGGCAGCCCCAGCATTTT
>TRBJ2-1|NA|TRBV30|NA
CASTGYNEQFF
TGTGCCTCGACAGGATACAATGAGCAGTTCTTC
>TRBJ2-1|NA|TRBV11-2|few
CASSSRQGLDEQFF
TGTGCCAGCAGCTCCAGGCAGGGTCTCGATGAGCAGTTCTTC
>TRBJ2-1|TRBD2|TRBV18|NA
CASSPGGRHNEQFF
TGTGCCAGCTCACCGGGGGGGAGACACAATGAGCAGTTCTTC
>TRBJ1-4|NA|TRBV27|NA
CASSFWGDEKLFF
TGTGCCAGCAGTTTTTGGGGGGACGAAAAACTGTTTTTT
>TRBJ1-2|NA|TRBV30|few
CAWSEDWGDGYTF
TGTGCCTGGAGTGAGGATTGGGGGGACGGCTACACCTTC
>TRBJ1-1|NA|TRBV28|NA
CASSLPQSMNTEAFF
TGTGCCAGCAGTCTGCCACAGTCCATGAACACTGAAGCTTTCTTT
>TRBJ2-7|NA|TRBV18|few
CASSPTGEQYF
TGTGCCAGCTCACCAACGGGCGAGCAGTACTTC
>TRBJ2-1|NA|TRBV28|NA
CASSLGNGGKRSEQFF
TGTGCCAGCAGTTTAGGTAATGGCGGGAAAAGGAGTGAGCAGTTCTTC
>TRBJ1-2|TRBD1|TRBV25-1|few
CASSTHQDRVYGYTF
TGTGCCAGCAGTACTCATCAAGACAGGGTCTATGGCTACACCTTC
>TRBJ1-2|NA|TRBV2|few
CASSPQGNYGYTF
TGTGCCAGCAGCCCCCAGGGTAACTATGGCTACACCTTC
>TRBJ2-1|TRBD2|TRBV6-5|few
CASSYGGTRFQFF
TGTGCCAGCAGTTACGGGGGGACTAGATTCCAGTTCTTC
>TRBJ2-1|TRBD2|TRBV6-1|NA
CASRTGTSYNEQFF
TGTGCCAGCAGGACCGGGACTAGTTACAATGAGCAGTTCTTC
>TRBJ2-5|NA|TRBV11-3|few
CASSPGRTDKETQYF
TGTGCCAGCAGCCCAGGCCGGACAGATAAAGAGACCCAGTACTTC
>TRBJ1-1|TRBD1|TRBV29-1|few
CSVGPGQGNTEAFF
TGCAGCGTTGGCCCCGGACAGGGGAACACTGAAGCTTTCTTT
>TRBJ2-7|TRBD1|TRBV2|few
CASSPRTGRSSYEQYF
TGTGCCAGCAGCCCTAGGACAGGGCGCAGCTCCTACGAGCAGTACTTC
>TRBJ2-1|TRBD1|TRBV4-3|NA
CASSPADKGGQFF
TGCGCCAGCAGCCCCGCGGATAAAGGGGGCCAGTTCTTC